Listed here is a single T cell receptor beta chain. No cognate antigen has been identified for it. One base away there is no much larger clone; base qualities are not given. The roughly 39 donors, aged 6 to 90 years, were systemically healthy Caucasian individuals from Russia. Each donor gave approximately 9.3 milliliters of peripheral blood, collected into EDTA-treated Vacutainer tubes. Ficoll-Paque density-gradient centrifugation was used to isolate PBMCs, with at least 6.5 million per sample. Trizol reagent was used to extract total RNA from PBMCs, with at least 5.5 micrograms per sample. For every donor, an aliquot of PBMCs went through flow cytometry to measure the percentages of naive CD45RAhigh/CD27high T cells. Library preparation used 5' RACE. This sample was sequenced with an Illumina HiSeq 2500. A second PCR of roughly 7 to 11 cycles was performed with a sample-barcoded 5' primer and a J-beta primer mix. A unique molecular identifier was introduced onto each TCR beta cDNA molecule by a template-switch 5' adaptor carrying 12 random nucleotides. Each sample yielded at least 2.5 million CDR3-containing paired-end reads. First-strand cDNA synthesis was performed from all RNA using the Mint cDNA synthesis kit, with priming by a TRBC-specific oligonucleotide. After uracil-DNA glycosylase treatment, a first 18-cycle PCR used universal primers M1SS and BC2_uni_R on all cDNA. The paper's data handling went like this. Each sample was normalized by randomly selecting 1 million high-quality reads, each carrying a distinct molecular identifier. Instead of being binned into consensus sequences, reads that shared molecular identifiers were thrown out. MiTCR, with a Q25 quality threshold and the strictest error-elimination algorithm, was used for CDR3 identification, clonotype clustering and error correction. Lower-bound total TCR beta diversity was estimated with a nonparametric unseen species model using Euler transformation. Clones were called with MiXCR by TCRdb after fastp trimmed the public reads at Q25, and only in-frame beta chains were retained. Every CDR3 protein is listed once, alongside the most common genes and DNA of its rows. It is TCRdb's table, rather than the study itself, that gives the V and J calls and clone size. In this sample the table shows under 1,000,000 distinct CDR3 sequences, 30% to 45% of which occur a single time. The top ten clones comprise approximately 12% of the sample.

The sample originates from a study of blood T cells in healthy people across ages (dated by TCRdb to 2014 to 2015). At the level of the whole study: Template switching captured roughly one uniquely barcoded TCR beta cDNA molecule per two T cells in model experiments. Two additional independent replicas of 1 million unique cDNA reads from the same blood draw were analyzed for two donors (one aged 18 to 30 and one aged 80 or older). Four age groups were formed from the donors: young (average around 15 years), middle-aged (more than 35), aged (more than 55) and long-lived (around 82). Donors of different ages were randomly distributed across sequencing lanes to avoid experimental bias. To track age-related changes in TCR beta repertoire diversity, the study relied on deep sequencing normalized with unique cDNA molecular identifiers. General study outcomes and caveats: Since profiling was done on bulk unsorted PBMCs, naive and antigen-experienced compartments could not be conclusively compared. Compared with the aged group, the long-lived group had more naive CD4+ T cells, fewer expanded clones and increased TCR diversity, a pattern suggesting age selection. A strong correlation was found between observed TCR beta diversity and the percentage of naive T cells measured by flow cytometry. Observed TCR beta diversity per million T cells fell roughly linearly with age, and a significant reduction was already apparent by age around 40. Donor CMV infection status was unknown, potentially confounding age-related changes in expanded clonotypes. Estimates of total diversity based on one million sequenced T cells were considered lower bounds and underestimates.

Sequencing input: blood. This sequence was found in a man younger than 30 in good health.

The nucleotide sequence is given as TGTGCCAGCACCACGGGGGTCGGCTATAATTCACCCCTCCACTTT. Its coded protein is CASTTGVGYNSPLHF. Recombination joined TRBV7-2 with TRBJ1-6; TRBD1 is a possible D gene, resting on 5 matching bases. The CDR3 measures 15 amino acids from cysteine to phenylalanine. Kept here is only the CDR3 DNA, which spans 45 bases and is read in frame from base 1. Between the V and J ends, shortened by 7 bases and 3 bases respectively, the junction contains 13 bases. From a lookup of the germline V gene, CDR1 and CDR2 are SGHTA and FQGNSA.